This paragraph reports one TCR beta chain. In its sample, this clonotype comes out as medium-sized (0.01 to 0.1%). Its antigen is not yet known. No per-base quality is available; no much larger clone lies one base away. The protocol used for the library was RT-PCR. TCRdb shows the sequencer as Illumina MiSeq. Using fastp trimming at Q25 and MiXCR clonotype assembly, TCRdb reanalyzed the public sequencing data and kept in-frame beta chains. Rows are unified per CDR3 protein, each entry keeping the most common DNA and genes. The sample records roughly 2,800 distinct CDR3 sequences, roughly 3.9% of which are singletons. Approximately 3.2% of the sample comes from the top ten. The record originates from a study of immune reconstitution after stem cell transplant in scleroderma (dated by TCRdb to 2015 to 2018). Cut back by 3 bases and 2 bases, the V and J ends lie 13 bases apart. The CDR3 goes from the cysteine to the phenylalanine over 16 residues. Only the CDR3 part of the read is kept: 48 bases, read in frame from the first base. The germline V gene gives CDR1 as MNHNS and CDR2 as SASEGT.

This receptor chain uses TRBV6-1 and TRBJ2-2; tentative D gene TRBD1, with 6 bases matching. Sample collection occurred before or after autologous hematopoietic stem cell transplantation (not recorded which). This clonotype was sampled from a human donor with systemic sclerosis. The DNA reads as follows: TGTGCCAGCAGTGAGTACCAGGGGCCAAACACCGGGGAGCTGTTTTTT. It is translated as CASSEYQGPNTGELFF.